The 5 T cell receptor beta chains reported below all come from one sample, sequenced in a study of T cells after yellow fever vaccination. TCRdb re-derived calls from the 5' RACE reads in MiXCR, one entry per CDR3 protein. The table records fewer than 500,000 distinct CDR3 sequences, over 15% of them present only once. The material sequenced was PBMCs, taken before the yellow fever booster vaccination. All receptors derive from a man aged 18 to 29 who received the YFV17D yellow fever vaccine.

The chain links TRBV4-1 to TRBJ2-6, with D perhaps matching TRBD2 (6 bases). V was trimmed by 4 bases and J by 0 bases, leaving 13 bases between them. In germline, CDR1 is MGHRA, CDR2 YSYEKL. The CDR3 loop spans 17 amino acids. Here the CDR3 DNA reads TGCGCCAGCAGCCCCCCATTCGGGAGCTCTGGGGCCAACGTCCTGACTTTC. Translation: CASSPPFGSSGANVLTF.

There are a few counts of this clonotype. This chain joins TRBV24-1 and TRBJ2-1; 11 nucleotides line up with TRBD2. Germline CDR1 and CDR2: KGHDR and SFDVKD. The CDR3 loop spans 15 amino acids. V gave up 3 bases and J gave up 5 bases; unmatched junction bases: 2. In DNA, the CDR3 is TGTGCCACCAGTGATACTAGCGGGGGAGACAATGAGCAGTTCTTC. The encoded protein is CATSDTSGGDNEQFF.

This clonotype turned up a few times. The chain is built from TRBV6-5 and TRBJ2-3; 10 nucleotides line up with TRBD1. The CDR3 is made up of 15 amino acids. The trim removed 2 bases at V and 4 bases at J, leaving 3 bases unmatched. Germline-derived CDR1 and CDR2 are MNHEY and SVGAGI. CDR3 loop: CASSYGTGVPDTQYF. For the CDR3, the DNA is TGTGCCAGCAGTTACGGGACAGGGGTTCCAGATACGCAGTATTTT.

There are many counts of this clonotype. V usage is TRBV20-1 and J usage is TRBJ1-2, with 9 bases fitting TRBD1. V gave up 3 bases and J gave up 4 bases; unmatched junction bases: 12. CDR3 length: 16 residues. CDR1 DFQATT and CDR2 SNEGSKA come from the germline V gene (reference sequence). The CDR3 loop reads CSASAQTGGGAYGYTF. CDR3 nucleotide sequence: TGCAGTGCTAGCGCCCAGACAGGGGGAGGGGCCTATGGCTACACCTTC.

This clonotype appeared a few times. This rearrangement joins TRBV5-1 to TRBJ1-6; D gene uncertain. Per germline, CDR1 SGHRS and CDR2 YFSETQ. This CDR3 is 15 amino acids long. V was shortened by 0 bases and J by 7 bases, with 11 bases between the two germline ends. CDR3 sequence (DNA): TGCGCCAGCAGCTTGGAGGGTCTAGGAAATTCACCCCTCCACTTT. Translation: CASSLEGLGNSPLHF.